Shown below are 16 T cell receptor beta chains from a single sample sequenced in a study of cytomegalovirus exposure and HLA in healthy donors (dated by TCRdb to the late 2010s). Preparation of the library involved the immunoSEQ multiplex PCR assay. For the multiplex PCR, a mixture combining 60 forward primers for TCR Vbeta segments and 13 reverse primers for TCR Jbeta segments was used. The immuneACCESS repertoire file appears here via TCRdb, limited to in-frame rearrangements. These files lack a portion of the clones; in checked studies, under half of the deficit traces to unresolved V genes, and the cause of the others is not known. The sample records 99,000 or so clones, over 60% of which are singletons. The top ten clonotypes cover approximately 3.4% of the sample. The sample was PBMCs. Receptor source: a male donor in good health and CMV-seropositive.

This chain joins TRBV6-5 and TRBJ2-7; maybe TRBD1 (5 bases). The CDR3 is 13 residues long. V was shortened by 9 bases and J by 2 bases, with 14 bases between the two germline ends. Germline V CDR1 and CDR2: MNHEY, SVGAGI. The CDR3 region is CASTTVRTYEQYF. DNA for the CDR3: TGTGCCAGTACGACAGTGCGTACCTACGAGCAGTACTTC.

The gene calls are TRBV7-2 and TRBJ1-5; TRBD1 agrees at 8 bases. The CDR3 is 13 residues long. J was trimmed by 4 bases and V by 5 bases; bases with no gene match: 1. Germline lookup yields CDR1 SGHTA and CDR2 FQGNSA. In DNA form, the CDR3 reads TGTGCCAGCAGCCAGGGGGCTAATCAGCCCCAGCATTTT. This sequence encodes CASSQGANQPQHF. Drawing the rest from reference TRBV7-2 and TRBJ1-5, the complete variable domain is GAGVSQSPSNKVTEKGKDVELRCDPISGHTALYWYRQSLGQGLEFLIYFQGNSAPDKSGLPSDRFSAERTGGSVSTLTIQRTQQEDSAVYLCASSQGANQPQHFGDGTRLSIL.

The CDR3 region has the DNA TGTGCCAGTAGTCTTGGGACATCTAACTATGGCTACACCTTC. The encoded protein is CASSLGTSNYGYTF. The chain is built from TRBV19 and TRBJ1-2; D is possibly TRBD1 (6 bases). The V end lost 5 bases, the J end lost 0 bases, and 10 bases lay between the germline ends. The CDR3 consists of 14 residues. Per germline, CDR1 LNHDA and CDR2 SQIVND (reference sequence).

This clone appeared once. V and J are TRBV5-8 and TRBJ2-5; 10 bases agree with TRBD2. V was clipped by 2 bases and J by 1 base; unmatched bases: 11. The CDR3 is 18 amino acids. Germline CDR1 and CDR2: SGHTS and YDEGEE. DNA for the CDR3: TGTGCCAGCAGCTTTTTGGTGTCTAGCGGGGGTAGCCAAGAGACCCAGTACTTC. The encoded protein is CASSFLVSSGGSQETQYF.

The J gene is TRBJ2-3, the V gene TRBV2; the match to TRBD2 covers 7 bases. The V and J ends lost 1 base and 2 bases, in that order; junction bases with no gene match: 3. The CDR3 extends over 15 amino acids. The V gene's germline CDR1 is SNHLY and CDR2 FYNNEI. The CDR3 spells CASSEGSGPTDTQYF. CDR3 DNA sequence: TGTGCCAGCAGTGAAGGTAGCGGGCCCACAGATACGCAGTATTTT.

This clone was counted only a few times. The CDR3 loop reads CAWSVSAEAFF. CDR3 DNA sequence: TGTGCCTGGAGTGTAAGCGCTGAAGCTTTCTTT. The V and J genes are TRBV30 and TRBJ1-1; D uncertain. The V gene's germline CDR1 is GTSNPN and CDR2 SVGIG (reference sequence). Trimming left V 0 bases short and J 6 bases short, with 5 bases between. CDR3 size: 11 residues.

The chain carries TRBV7-6 and TRBJ1-2; 11 bases line up with TRBD1. This CDR3 has 18 residues. Germline V gives CDR1 SGHVS, CDR2 FNYEAQ. Unmatched junction bases numbered 11, after V lost 5 bases and J lost 0 bases. The CDR3 DNA reads TGTGCCAGCAGCCTAGAGGACAGGGGGCCCCCAGCTAACTATGGCTACACCTTC. Its translation: CASSLEDRGPPANYGYTF.

This chain connects TRBV6-5 to TRBJ1-5, with unresolved D. Trimming shortened V by 0 bases and J by 4 bases, and 4 bases separated the two germline ends. Germline CDR1 reads MNHEY; CDR2 reads SVGAGI. The CDR3 consists of 13 residues. The CDR3 loop is CASSYSANQPQHF. DNA for the CDR3: TGTGCCAGCAGTTACTCAGCTAATCAGCCCCAGCATTTT.

The chain carries TRBV18 and TRBJ2-1; 8 bases agree with TRBD2. The CDR3 runs 15 residues. Germline V gene lookup returns CDR1 KGHSH and CDR2 LQKENI. V lost 3 bases and J lost 5; bases outside the gene matches: 6. The CDR3 is CASSPAGLGHNEQFF. The CDR3 nucleotides are TGTGCCAGCTCACCCGCGGGACTAGGACACAATGAGCAGTTCTTC. The variable domain in full, with the rest retrieved from reference TRBV18 and TRBJ2-1, is NAGVMQNPRHLVRRRGQEARLRCSPMKGHSHVYWYRQLPEEGLKFMVYLQKENIIDESGMPKERFSAEFPKEGPSILRIQQVVRGDSAAYFCASSPAGLGHNEQFFGPGTRLTVL.

The J gene is TRBJ2-5, the V gene TRBV4-1; 11 bases match TRBD2. The germline gives CDR1 MGHRA, CDR2 YSYEKL. This CDR3 contains 19 residues. V shed 3 bases, J shed 5 bases, and the junction held 17 bases outside the gene matches. The CDR3 nucleotides are TGCGCCAGCAGCCAGGATGGAGAGGCTAGCGGGGGGTCAGTCGAGACCCAGTACTTC. It encodes CASSQDGEASGGSVETQYF.

The chain employs TRBV6-5 and TRBJ2-7; D is perhaps TRBD1 (5 bases). The CDR3 has 13 residues. V dropped 6 bases and J dropped 3 bases, with 12 bases sitting between them. Germline CDR1 is MNHEY and CDR2 is SVGAGI. The CDR3 here is CASSLQVHYEQYF. The CDR3 nucleotides read TGTGCCAGCAGCCTACAGGTACACTACGAGCAGTACTTC.

This clone has only a few counts. This chain connects TRBV7-9 to TRBJ1-1; possibly TRBD1 for D (5 bases). The CDR3 loop spans 13 amino acids. With 1 base removed from V and 5 bases from J, the gap between germline ends came to 8 bases. Looked up from germline, CDR1 is SEHNR and CDR2 is FQNEAQ (reference sequence). CDR3: CASSLDGGTEAFF. In DNA, the CDR3 is TGTGCCAGCAGCTTAGATGGGGGGACTGAAGCTTTCTTT.

This sequence joins TRBV7-2 and TRBJ2-7; no clear D gene. Germline lookup yields CDR1 SGHTA and CDR2 FQGNSA. CDR3 length: 12 residues. V dropped 1 base and J dropped 7 bases, with 8 bases sitting between them. The DNA of the CDR3 is TGTGCCAGCAGCTTAGTCGGGTCGGAGCAGTACTTC. Amino acid sequence: CASSLVGSEQYF.

This chain connects TRBV29-1 to TRBJ1-2; D remains ambiguous. CDR3 size: 13 residues. V lost 1 base and J lost 6, with 12 bases in between. Germline CDR1 SQVTM, CDR2 ANQGSEA. CDR3 in amino acids: CSVEVREGDGYTF. The CDR3 DNA follows: TGCAGCGTTGAAGTGAGGGAGGGAGATGGCTACACCTTC.

The chain links TRBV10-3 to TRBJ1-1, with unresolved D. The CDR3 sequence is 13 residues long. Trimming left V 4 bases short and J 0 bases short, with 6 bases between. CDR1 and CDR2 from the germline V gene are ENHRY and SYGVKD. The CDR3 here is CAISVSVNTEAFF. The CDR3 DNA follows: TGTGCCATCAGTGTTTCAGTGAACACTGAAGCTTTCTTT.

This clone was counted between two and nine times. The chain recombines TRBV29-1 with TRBJ2-6; tentative D call: TRBD1 (5 bases). There are 14 residues in the CDR3. V was shortened by 3 bases and J by 2 bases, with 8 bases between the two germline ends. CDR1 and CDR2 (germline): SQVTM, ANQGSEA. The CDR3 loop reads CSVEGRAGANVLTF. In DNA form, the CDR3 reads TGCAGCGTTGAGGGCAGGGCTGGGGCCAACGTCCTGACTTTC. The full variable domain, with the rest looked up from reference TRBV29-1 and TRBJ2-6, is SAVISQKPSRDICQRGTSLTIQCQVDSQVTMMFWYRQQPGQSLTLIATANQGSEATYESGFVIDKFPISRPNLTFSTLTVSNMSPEDSSIYLCSVEGRAGANVLTFGAGSRLTVL.